This TCR beta chain was recovered during a study of cytomegalovirus exposure and HLA in healthy donors. In the case of this clone: What it binds is not known.

The study ran its PCR with 60 Vbeta and 13 Jbeta primers. The protocol was immunoSEQ multiplex PCR, while the TCRdb copy is restricted to in-frame clones and leaves out a portion. The table includes 99,000 or so clones, over 60% detected once. The germline CDR1 and CDR2 sequences are SEHNR and FQNEAQ (reference sequence). V gave up 5 bases and J gave up 1 base, with 11 bases separating them. The CDR3 spans 14 residues. Study results and limitations: Segments of the TCR beta V type were, in most cases, productive about 87% or about 30% of the time in an earlier analysis. Researchers left out some V segments, among them TRBV6-2 and TRBV6-3, as indistinguishable. A few CMV-associated chains proved CMV antigen-specific in vitro.

This rearrangement joins TRBV7-9 to TRBJ1-2; a weak D match, TRBD1 (5 bases). The sample comprised PBMCs. This receptor was obtained from a man in his 60s in good health and CMV-seropositive. The CDR3 here is CASSQGGGNYGYTF. DNA for the CDR3: TGTGCCAGCAGCCAGGGAGGAGGTAACTATGGCTACACCTTC.